This T cell receptor (beta chain) appears in the sequencing data of a study of shared clonotypes between healthy human individuals (TCRdb year 2020). As for the study more broadly: Two women and a few men aged 18 to 49 years were included in the cohort. For each donor, CD4 naive and CD4 memory were each given three plates, CD8 naive was given two plates, and CD8 memory was given one plate. The study deeply sequenced blood TCR repertoires of about five healthy adults to estimate repertoire size and the extent of clonotype sharing between individuals. Different laboratories and diverse techniques were used to prepare libraries and sequence TCR repertoires, to increase sequencing depth and limit assay-specific biases. Each donor's leukapheresis produced roughly between about 0.9 and 9.5 billion PBMCs. Findings and caveats that apply to the study as a whole: Pairwise subsampling led to the expectation that sequencing depth would affect the degree of clonotype sharing among donors. Rarefaction of sorted-subset datasets indicated incomplete sequencing despite the large sequencing depth. Sharing across a few donors was observed for 4.5% to 6.5% of naive CD4, 3% to 3.5% of naive CD8, 2.3% of memory CD4, and 0.4% of memory CD8 clonotypes. Larger estimated clonotype richness was generally found for naive subsets than for memory subsets. The genetic and exposure-history diversity represented was limited by the small number of donors. Sampling was restricted to blood, and TCR repertoires in tissue are likely to differ from TCR repertoires in blood. Clonotypes shared by all four sorted-subset donors showed higher generation probabilities than non-shared clonotypes.

A remark on this clone: Its antigen remains unidentified. Within one base of it there is no much larger clone, and no base qualities were kept.

Donors were healthy HIV-negative adults with no recently reported acute infections or vaccinations. Every donor was a Caucasian adult residing in Nashville, Tennessee, USA. Magnetic negative selection was used to enrich CD4+ T cells, after which naive cells were positively selected on CD45RA and the negative fraction became the memory subset. After blood collection by leukapheresis, PBMCs were isolated using Ficoll-Histopaque density gradient centrifugation and then cryopreserved in the vapor phase of liquid nitrogen. Analytical flow cytometry was used to check the purity and quantity of every magnetically sorted T cell population. Genomic DNA was isolated from each sorted fraction and quantified by UV absorbance on a Nanodrop 2000c. Using the deep immunoSEQ assay, TCR CDR3 regions were amplified from genomic DNA by multiplex PCR. Extracted genomic DNA from each cell subset was spread evenly across all wells of several immunoSEQ 96-well plates, with each plate serving as a replicate. For sorted subsets, approximately 190 ng of genomic DNA, equivalent to around 29,000 T cell genomes, went into each replicate PCR. The purified libraries were quantified using a Qubit 3.0 fluorometer, sized with a Bioanalyzer 2100, and then quantified again using the KAPA Library Quantification kit. A separate single-read 150-cycle Illumina NextSeq 550 flow cell was used to sequence each immunoSEQ 96-well plate. From the authors' description of their analysis: The immunoSEQ output contained only junctional sequences without quality scores, so filtering could not match that applied to full-length reads. To assign V/J genes and CDR3, sequences were annotated using PyIR, a Python wrapper for IgBLAST v1.9, with IMGT germline references. Any read was removed if the V/J assignment was weak (E-value above 1e-6), the CDR3 was missing, or the read contained stop codons, out-of-frame junctions, or ambiguous translated residues. V3J clonotypes were defined as sequences sharing the same inferred V gene, J gene, and CDR3 amino acid sequence. To compute the percentage overlap between repertoires, the number of shared unique clonotypes was divided by the size of the smaller repertoire. RTK rarefaction, the Chao1 estimator, and Recon v2.1 estimates of unobserved clonotypes were used to assess repertoire richness. For all TCRbeta clonotypes obtained by the gDNA method from a handful of donors, generation probabilities were computed with OLGA. Not all clones reach the TCRdb copy of this immuneACCESS table, which keeps in-frame sequences only. Checked studies attribute under half of the gap to unresolved V genes and leave the rest unexplained. That table is the source of V, J and clone size, and D and trimming were worked out from the DNA. In all, the sample holds 950,000 to 1,200,000 clones, and around 77% of those were seen once. The top ten clonotypes cover about 0.89% of the sample.

The sample taken for sequencing was memory CD4+ T cells from PBMCs. In light of the paper, this sample's cell subset or site label describes: CD45RA-negative fraction. This sequence was found in a man aged 18 to 30 in good health. Some clones in this sample may be carry-over from other donors' samples.

CDR3 sequence: CASSPLGLDYEQYF. The DNA is as follows: TGTGCCAGCAGCCCCCTGGGTTTAGACTACGAGCAGTACTTC. This chain joins TRBV11-1 to TRBJ2-7, with the D gene call left open. The CDR3, cysteine through phenylalanine, is 14 amino acids long. The retained sequence is limited to the CDR3, 42 bases, with the frame set at the first base. According to the germline V gene (reference sequence), CDR1 reads SGHAT and CDR2 reads FQDESV. A distance of 14 bases separates the germline ends of V and J, which lose 5 bases and 3 bases respectively.